The 4 T cell receptor beta chains below were found in one sample sequenced in a study of Graves' ophthalmopathy and Graves' hyperthyroidism. Transcripts of RNA were the source for amplifying TCR beta CDR3 regions. RT-PCR in the first round used HTBI primers; a second-round multiplex PCR followed. MiXCR was run by TCRdb on the multiplex PCR reads, yielding one entry per CDR3 protein. Of about 410,000 distinct CDR3 sequences in the sample, around 17% were seen once. Material: peripheral blood. The receptors come from a woman under 30 with Graves' ophthalmopathy.

This clonotype has ten or more counts. V usage is TRBV24-1 and J usage is TRBJ2-2; 7 bases are shared with TRBD2. Germline V gene sequence: CDR1 KGHDR, CDR2 SFDVKD. The CDR3 has 17 amino acids. After removal of 7 bases from V and 6 bases from J, the junction contained 16 bases not matched to a gene. CDR3 sequence reads: CATSHPGLVGVAGELFF. The CDR3, as DNA: TGTGCCACCAGCCACCCTGGACTAGTCGGGGTCGCCGGGGAGCTGTTTTTT.

Ten or more counts support this clonotype. The rearrangement joins TRBV20-1 to TRBJ2-7; weak D call: TRBD2 (6 bases). Germline CDR1 reads DFQATT; CDR2 reads SNEGSKA (reference sequence). The CDR3 is 15 residues long. The V end lost 4 bases, the J end lost 5 bases, and 21 bases lay between the germline ends. The CDR3 bases are TGCAGTGCTAAGACTGCCTGGCGGGAAGCGGACGAGCAGTACTTC. Its translation is CSAKTAWREADEQYF.

This clonotype was picked up many times. The V gene is TRBV12-3 or TRBV12-4, the J gene TRBJ2-5; the match to TRBD2 covers 14 bases. V was clipped by 7 bases and J by 1 base; unmatched bases: 11. This CDR3 has 18 residues. The CDR3 is CASTPGTSGRGRQETQYF. As DNA, the CDR3 is TGTGCCAGCACTCCCGGGACTAGCGGGAGAGGCCGCCAAGAGACCCAGTACTTC.

This clonotype was observed at least ten times. This chain uses TRBV20-1 with TRBJ2-7; D not certain. The germline CDR1 and CDR2 sequences are DFQATT and SNEGSKA (reference sequence). The CDR3 sequence is 11 residues long. With 3 bases removed from V and 5 bases from J, the gap between germline ends came to 8 bases. CDR3 protein: CSASGPHEQYF. The CDR3 DNA reads TGCAGTGCTAGTGGCCCCCACGAGCAGTACTTC.